The 9 T cell receptor beta chains listed next were all sequenced from one sample in a study of CD4 T cells in relation to SARS-CoV-2 and coronaviruses. The method was immunoSEQ multiplex PCR; TCRdb's version includes in-frame clones alone and lacks a portion of them. The table has 60,000 to 75,000 clones, more than 85% seen once. CD4+ T cells from unexposed donors were obtained before the COVID-19 pandemic (2011-2018). The source material was naive CD4+ T cells from PBMCs. The subset: naive CD4+ T cells isolated by negative enrichment. Receptors were obtained from a human donor in good health.

V gene TRBV3-1 (or the pseudogene TRBV3-2) combines with J gene TRBJ2-1, with unresolved D. Trimming pared 0 bases from V and 10 bases from J, leaving 10 bases between. Per germline, CDR1 LGHDT and CDR2 YNNKEL (reference sequence). The CDR3 extends over 13 amino acids. CDR3 loop: CASSQDFGREQFF. The DNA of the CDR3 is TGTGCCAGCAGCCAAGATTTTGGAAGAGAGCAGTTCTTC.

The chain joins TRBV29-1 to TRBJ1-3, with 10 bases that match TRBD1. The junction had 3 bases not matched to a gene; V was cut back by 3 bases and J by 7 bases. Germline assignment: CDR1 SQVTM and CDR2 ANQGSEA. The CDR3 consists of 13 residues. The CDR3 DNA is TGCAGCGTTGACGGACAGGGGGATAACACCATATATTTT. As protein: CSVDGQGDNTIYF. The variable domain in full, with the rest retrieved from reference TRBV29-1 and TRBJ1-3, is SAVISQKPSRDICQRGTSLTIQCQVDSQVTMMFWYRQQPGQSLTLIATANQGSEATYESGFVIDKFPISRPNLTFSTLTVSNMSPEDSSIYLCSVDGQGDNTIYFGEGSWLTVV.

The rearrangement uses TRBV5-6 and TRBJ2-5; TRBD2 matches 7 bases. The CDR3 extends over 18 amino acids. Trimming cost V 3 bases and J 5 bases; bases outside gene matches: 19. The germline V gene encodes CDR1 SGHDT and CDR2 YYEEEE. The CDR3 DNA follows: TGTGCCAGCAGCTCCTTTAAGCCTAGCGGCCCTACGAAGGAGACCCAGTACTTC. This gives the protein CASSSFKPSGPTKETQYF.

This clone was counted between two and nine times. The chain employs TRBV6-1 and TRBJ1-5; no clear D gene. Per germline, CDR1 MNHNS and CDR2 SASEGT. The V end lost 2 bases, the J end lost 4 bases, and 9 bases lay between the germline ends. CDR3 length equals 14 residues. CDR3 protein: CASSEPRKNQPQHF. The CDR3 nucleotides are TGTGCCAGCAGTGAACCCCGGAAGAATCAGCCCCAGCATTTT.

The V and J genes are TRBV7-3 and TRBJ2-6; 7 bases align to TRBD1. The CDR3 is 16 amino acids. The ends lost 4 bases at V and 2 bases at J; junction bases unmatched: 5. Per the germline V gene, CDR1 is SGHTA and CDR2 is FQGTGA. The CDR3 DNA reads as TGTGCCAGCAGCTCGGGACAGACCCCTGGGGCCAACGTCCTGACTTTC. Protein: CASSSGQTPGANVLTF.

The rearrangement joins TRBV5-1 to TRBJ1-6, with TRBD1 identical over 9 bases. The CDR3 is 14 residues long. The V gene's germline CDR1 is SGHRS and CDR2 YFSETQ. The trim removed 5 bases at V and 7 bases at J, leaving 4 bases unmatched. The CDR3 protein is CASSSGQGNSPLHF. CDR3 coding DNA: TGCGCCAGCAGTTCGGGACAGGGAAATTCACCCCTCCACTTT.

The CDR3 DNA reads TGCAGTGCTAGTTCAGGGGGCGCGGTTGGACGGCAGTACTTC. This sequence encodes CSASSGGAVGRQYF. This rearrangement joins TRBV20-1 to TRBJ2-7; 8 positions match TRBD1. Germline V gene sequence: CDR1 DFQATT, CDR2 SNEGSKA (reference sequence). The J segment lost 9 bases and the V segment lost 3 bases, leaving 13 bases of the junction unmatched. The CDR3 loop spans 14 amino acids.

This clone was found a few times. This chain connects TRBV6-5 to TRBJ1-4; possible D gene TRBD1, 5 bases. The CDR3 has 15 residues. Looked up from germline, CDR1 is MNHEY and CDR2 is SVGAGI. V was pared by 4 bases and J by 7 bases, with 16 bases between. CDR3 bases: TGTGCCAGCAGTTCCGAATGGGGGGGGAGTGAAAAACTGTTTTTT. Residues: CASSSEWGGSEKLFF.

The V call is TRBV5-6, the J call TRBJ2-2, with 8 bases aligning to TRBD1. Germline-derived CDR1 and CDR2 are SGHDT and YYEEEE. The CDR3 totals 17 residues. J was trimmed by 1 base and V by 6 bases; bases with no gene match: 11. As DNA, the CDR3 is TGTGCCAGCACCAACTATGCCGGACAGGGGAACACCGGGGAGCTGTTTTTT. It encodes CASTNYAGQGNTGELFF.